The 4 T cell receptor beta chains in this list originate from one sample, sequenced in a study of T cell responses to AZD1222 COVID-19 vaccine. The repertoire was sequenced with immunoSEQ multiplex PCR; TCRdb's copy has only in-frame clones and lacks some. Among 150,000 to 200,000 clones listed, 90% were seen once. Specimen: peripheral blood, collected on day 0 of AZD1222 vaccination. These TCRs come from an adult in good health.

This clone was counted a few times. This chain links TRBV9 with TRBJ1-3; no reliable D call. This CDR3 spans 17 amino acids. V was clipped by 4 bases and J by 0 bases, with 17 bases between them. Germline CDR1 reads SGDLS; CDR2 reads YYNGEE. The CDR3 DNA sequence: TGTGCCAGCAGCCCTCGACGGCCGGCCAGCTCTGGAAACACCATATATTTT. It encodes CASSPRRPASSGNTIYF.

The V gene is TRBV7-9, the J gene TRBJ2-1; D remains unclear. V lost 9 bases and J lost 4, with 7 bases in between. The CDR3 is made up of 11 amino acids. The germline CDR1 and CDR2 sequences are SEHNR and FQNEAQ (reference sequence). The CDR3 DNA reads TGTGCCAGTGACCGGTACAATGAGCAGTTCTTC. Translating gives CASDRYNEQFF.

The chain uses TRBV3-1 (or the pseudogene TRBV3-2) and TRBJ2-7, with D unresolved. Trimming took 4 bases from V and 2 from J, leaving 9 bases between them. Germline V gene sequence: CDR1 LGHDT, CDR2 YNNKEL (reference sequence). The CDR3 is made up of 13 amino acids. The CDR3 nucleotides are TGTGCCAGCAGCCCTCTGAGTACCTACGAGCAGTACTTC. It specifies CASSPLSTYEQYF.

The rearrangement links TRBV20-1 to TRBJ2-7; D remains ambiguous. Per the germline V gene, CDR1 is DFQATT and CDR2 is SNEGSKA (reference sequence). The CDR3 contains 11 residues. V was shortened by 3 bases and J by 3 bases, with 6 bases between the two germline ends. CDR3 amino acids: CSASLDYEQYF. For the CDR3, the DNA is TGCAGTGCTAGCTTGGACTACGAGCAGTACTTC.